The 24 T cell receptor beta chains below were found in one sample sequenced in a study of cytomegalovirus exposure and HLA in healthy donors. The PCR contained 60 Vbeta and 13 Jbeta primers. Profiled with immunoSEQ multiplex PCR; TCRdb holds only in-frame clones, not every one. The sample contains a few hundred thousand clones, over 70% of which appear only once. Material: PBMCs. These receptors were taken from a woman between 55 and 75 years old in good health and CMV-seropositive.

The CDR3 region has the DNA TGTGCCAGCTCACCAATGAGGATCCAGAACACTGAAGCTTTCTTT. This translates into CASSPMRIQNTEAFF. The chain links TRBV18 to TRBJ1-1; D remains ambiguous. The CDR3 length is 15 residues. Trimming took 2 bases from V and 1 from J, leaving 11 bases between them. Germline V lookup: CDR1 KGHSH, CDR2 LQKENI.

The chain combines TRBV28 with TRBJ2-1, with TRBD2 matching 7 bases. Trimming took 6 bases from V and 0 from J; bases not matched to a gene: 8. Germline values: CDR1 MDHEN, CDR2 SYDVKM. The CDR3 spans 16 residues. CDR3 amino acids: CASSTSLASSYNEQFF. Here the CDR3 DNA reads TGTGCCAGCAGCACCTCACTAGCGAGCTCCTACAATGAGCAGTTCTTC.

Turning to this clone: Its ends do not fully match the called genes, so a read error is possible. The chain employs TRBV7-2 and TRBJ2-7, with 7 bases aligning to TRBD2. The CDR3 contains 15 residues. The V gene's germline CDR1 is SGHTA and CDR2 FQGNSA. CDR3 sequence: CASSSGLVMSFEQYF. CDR3 nucleotides: TGTGCCAGCAGCTCCGGACTAGTAATGTCCTTCGAGCAGTACTTC.

CDR3 in amino acids: CASTEPGQSFHEQYF. CDR3 nucleotides: TGTGCCAGCACAGAACCGGGACAGTCATTCCACGAGCAGTACTTC. The chain links TRBV6-6 to TRBJ2-7, with 7 bases aligning to TRBD1. After removal of 7 bases from V and 5 bases from J, the junction contained 14 bases not matched to a gene. Per the germline V gene, CDR1 is MNHNY and CDR2 is SVGAGI (reference sequence). The length of the CDR3 is 15 residues.

This clone has a handful of counts. This chain links TRBV14 with TRBJ2-2; no definite D call. Trimming removed 0 bases from V and 5 bases from J, with 4 bases in between. This CDR3 has 13 residues. Germline CDR1 is SGHDN and CDR2 is FVKESK. In DNA form, the CDR3 reads TGTGCCAGCAGCCAAGACGTGACCGGGGAGCTGTTTTTT. It translates to CASSQDVTGELFF.

The chain uses TRBV2 and TRBJ1-5; 8 bases align to TRBD1. There are 15 residues in the CDR3. V was clipped by 8 bases and J by 3 bases; unmatched bases: 9. Germline V gene sequence: CDR1 SNHLY, CDR2 FYNNEI. This CDR3 is CASGETGGNNQPQHF. In nucleotides, the CDR3 is TGTGCCAGCGGGGAAACAGGGGGTAACAATCAGCCCCAGCATTTT.

This clone was seen just once. The chain combines TRBV14 with TRBJ1-5; 8 bases are a match to TRBD1. The ends lost 3 bases at V and 0 bases at J; junction bases unmatched: 10. Per the germline V gene, CDR1 is SGHDN and CDR2 is FVKESK. There are 18 residues in the CDR3. The CDR3 DNA follows: TGTGCCAGCAGCCAGGGGACAGGACATAGTCATAGCAATCAGCCCCAGCATTTT. Translation gives CASSQGTGHSHSNQPQHF.

The CDR3, as DNA: TGTGCCACCGACGACCAGGGGATCGCCTACGAGCAGTACTTC. It specifies CATDDQGIAYEQYF. V and J are TRBV10-3 and TRBJ2-7, with D perhaps TRBD1 (6 bases). The length of the CDR3 is 14 residues. Trimming removed 10 bases at V and 2 bases at J, with 18 bases between. The V gene's germline CDR1 is ENHRY and CDR2 SYGVKD.

The rearrangement links TRBV7-3 to TRBJ2-1, with D possibly being TRBD1 (6 bases). Germline V CDR1 and CDR2: SGHTA, FQGTGA. The CDR3 is made up of 14 amino acids. V lost 3 bases and J lost 0, with 6 bases in between. The CDR3 loop is CASSLDSSYNEQFF. DNA for the CDR3: TGTGCCAGCAGCTTGGACAGCTCCTACAATGAGCAGTTCTTC.

The chain combines TRBV19 with TRBJ1-2; 7 nucleotides align to TRBD1. The junction had 6 bases not matched to a gene; V was cut back by 5 bases and J by 6 bases. The germline CDR1 and CDR2 sequences are LNHDA and SQIVND (reference sequence). The CDR3 sequence is 13 residues long. For the CDR3, the DNA is TGTGCCAGTAGTTTACAGGGGTCGAATGGCTACACCTTC. Translating gives CASSLQGSNGYTF.

CDR3 protein: CASSTVNTEAFF. Here the CDR3 DNA reads TGTGCCAGCAGTACGGTGAACACTGAAGCTTTCTTT. This chain uses TRBV6-1 with TRBJ1-1; unclear D gene. V was shortened by 5 bases and J by 0 bases, with 4 bases between the two germline ends. The CDR3 runs to 12 residues. Germline CDR1 MNHNS, CDR2 SASEGT.

This chain connects TRBV6-5 to TRBJ2-7, with 8 bases matching TRBD1. With 2 bases clipped from V and 6 bases from J, the junction kept 6 bases outside the gene matches. The CDR3 is made up of 14 amino acids. Germline-derived CDR1 and CDR2 are MNHEY and SVGAGI. In nucleotides, the CDR3 is TGTGCCAGCAGTTACGCGGACAGGGCTTCCGAGCAGTACTTC. Encoded protein: CASSYADRASEQYF.

The chain employs TRBV7-8 and TRBJ2-3, with TRBD2 identical over 12 bases. CDR1 and CDR2 (germline): SGHVS, FQNEAQ. This CDR3 comprises 16 residues. Germline trimming cut 5 bases from V and 4 bases from J; bases unmatched to any gene: 7. The CDR3 protein is CASSRLAGVRADTQYF. The DNA for the CDR3 is TGTGCCAGCAGCCGACTAGCGGGAGTTCGGGCAGATACGCAGTATTTT.

This chain links TRBV19 with TRBJ2-2; tentative D call: TRBD2 (6 bases). V shed 2 bases and J shed 5 bases, with 15 bases lying between them. The CDR3 has 16 amino acids. Germline lookup yields CDR1 LNHDA and CDR2 SQIVND (reference sequence). The CDR3 loop is CASSIQKGGGTGELFF. DNA of the CDR3: TGTGCCAGTAGTATACAAAAGGGAGGAGGGACCGGGGAGCTGTTTTTT.

The V gene is TRBV5-1, the J gene TRBJ2-1; D is unresolved. Germline V lookup: CDR1 SGHRS, CDR2 YFSETQ. This CDR3 contains 14 residues. V was clipped by 1 base and J by 5 bases, with 10 bases between them. CDR3 coding DNA: TGCGCCAGCAGCTTGTCCCAGGATAACAATGAGCAGTTCTTC. Translation: CASSLSQDNNEQFF. Complete variable domain (other parts from reference TRBV5-1 and TRBJ2-1): KAGVTQTPRYLIKTRGQQVTLSCSPISGHRSVSWYQQTPGQGLQFLFEYFSETQRNKGNFPGRFSGRQFSNSRSEMNVSTLELGDSALYLCASSLSQDNNEQFFGPGTRLTVL.

This clone was recorded once. The V and J genes are TRBV9 and TRBJ2-7; TRBD2 aligns across 9 bases. The CDR3 is 15 amino acids. V dropped 0 bases and J dropped 2; count of bases not matched to a gene: 3. From germline, CDR1 is SGDLS and CDR2 YYNGEE. The chain's CDR3 is CASSVGSGSAYEQYF. The DNA for the CDR3 is TGTGCCAGCAGCGTAGGTAGCGGGAGCGCCTACGAGCAGTACTTC.

The chain has TRBV7-9 and TRBJ1-1; TRBD1 matches 8 bases. Trimming removed 5 bases from V and 1 base from J; junction bases left unmatched: 9. The CDR3 totals 16 residues. From germline, CDR1 is SEHNR and CDR2 FQNEAQ (reference sequence). Here the CDR3 DNA reads TGTGCCAGCAGCCCAGGACAGGGCGATTCGAACACTGAAGCTTTCTTT. Encoded protein: CASSPGQGDSNTEAFF.

The V and J genes are TRBV6-1 and TRBJ2-7; TRBD2 matches 7 bases. V lost 9 bases, J lost 3 bases, and 14 bases stayed unmatched. The CDR3 has 15 residues. Germline V gives CDR1 MNHNS, CDR2 SASEGT. CDR3 loop: CASQWEGQSYYEQYF. Written as DNA, the CDR3 is TGTGCCAGTCAGTGGGAGGGCCAGTCCTACTACGAGCAGTACTTC.

This chain uses TRBV6-1 with TRBJ2-1; the D gene is possibly TRBD2 (5 bases). CDR3 length: 12 amino acids. CDR1 and CDR2 (germline): MNHNS, SASEGT. Deletions cut 3 bases from V and 16 bases from J, with 16 bases between. The CDR3 DNA follows: TGTGCCAGCAGTGACCCGGACTCTGTGTCCTTCTTC. Protein: CASSDPDSVSFF.

The chain combines TRBV19 with TRBJ1-1; D possibly corresponds to TRBD1 (6 bases). CDR1 and CDR2 from the germline V gene are LNHDA and SQIVND (reference sequence). The CDR3 loop spans 14 amino acids. The V end lost 7 bases, the J end lost 2 bases, and 14 bases lay between the germline ends. The DNA for the CDR3 is TGTGCCAGTAAGGGCGGGGGCCGAAACACTGAAGCTTTCTTT. Translation gives CASKGGGRNTEAFF.

This clone has more than one count but fewer than ten. The chain combines TRBV6-5 with TRBJ2-1; tentatively, D is TRBD2 (5 bases). The length of the CDR3 is 14 residues. The V and J ends lost 6 bases and 7 bases respectively, with 16 bases between them. CDR1 is MNHEY and CDR2 is SVGAGI in the germline V gene. The CDR3 coding sequence is TGTGCCAGCAGGGGAGTAGAGTTTGGAAATGAGCAGTTCTTC. It is translated as CASRGVEFGNEQFF.

The chain is built from TRBV5-1 and TRBJ1-2; TRBD1 matches 7 bases. The V segment lost 4 bases and the J segment 8 bases; nucleotides outside the gene matches: 11. Germline V lookup: CDR1 SGHRS, CDR2 YFSETQ. This CDR3 is 14 amino acids long. The CDR3 sequence: CASSLDGTDNGYTF. CDR3 in DNA: TGCGCCAGCAGCCTAGACGGGACAGACAACGGCTACACCTTC.

This clone was counted once. The chain recombines TRBV6-1 with TRBJ1-2, with 9 bases lining up with TRBD1. Germline CDR1 and CDR2: MNHNS and SASEGT. V lost 5 bases, J lost 8 bases, and 12 bases stayed unmatched. CDR3 length equals 15 residues. The CDR3 DNA is TGTGCCAGCAGTCTAAAGGGGGACAGGGTGACCGGCTACACCTTC. Its protein is CASSLKGDRVTGYTF.

The chain links TRBV7-8 to TRBJ1-4; 9 bases agree with TRBD1. The germline gives CDR1 SGHVS, CDR2 FQNEAQ. V shed 7 bases and J 4 bases; nucleotides not matched to a gene: 4. This CDR3 has 14 residues. The DNA of the CDR3 is TGTGCCAGCAAATGGGACAGGGATAATGAAAAACTGTTTTTT. Encoded protein: CASKWDRDNEKLFF.